The sequence of this TCR beta chain was determined in a study of regulatory T cells in long-lasting Graves disease. On this clonotype: Its antigen remains unidentified.

The CDR3 covers 15 residues. Germline CDR1 MDHEN, CDR2 SYDVKM. V was pared by 8 bases and J by 6 bases, with 10 bases of the junction left unmatched. The time point here: newly diagnosed GD, antithyroid drugs for less than 3 months. RNA extracted from PBMCs served as the sequencing template. The authors diagnosed Graves' disease using American Thyroid Association guidelines. According to the study, TCR beta libraries were built with iRepertoire HTBI primers and CDR3-region Arm-PCR. TCRdb recomputed calls from the multiplex PCR reads with MiXCR, one row per CDR3 protein. The table records a few hundred thousand distinct CDR3 sequences, roughly 10% of them present only once. General study points: When disease was persistent, TRBV28, TRBJ1-2 and TRBJ2-5 were the favored segments. Less diverse TCR repertoires were seen in persistent Graves' patients than in newly diagnosed ones.

The sample was also linked to a second study, of T cells in Graves' hyperthyroidism and ophthalmopathy. That source reports: Using the HTBI primer set, a first-round RT-PCR was run on the TCR CDR3.

The V and J genes are TRBV28 and TRBJ2-4, with TRBD1 matching over 10 bases. Sequencing used peripheral blood mononuclear cells (PBMCs), obtained at new diagnosis, from a patient treated with antithyroid drugs. The clonotype was recovered from a woman aged 18-29 years with Graves disease. CDR3 loop: CASQGTGVVGNIQYF. The CDR3 bases are TGTGCCAGCCAAGGGACAGGGGTCGTGGGAAACATTCAGTACTTC.